This T cell receptor beta chain was documented in a study of blood T cell repertoires in COVID-19. Whole-study context: COVID-19 samples from acute and convalescent phases originated in the United States, Italy and Spain. T cells, B-cell-depleted T cells, or PBMCs provided the cDNA or gDNA that served as material.

This CDR3 contains 16 residues. Germline V gives CDR1 LNHDA, CDR2 SQIVND (reference sequence). After removal of 7 bases from V and 4 bases from J, the junction contained 6 bases not matched to a gene. The data were produced by immunoSEQ multiplex PCR, yet TCRdb's version contains in-frame clones alone and is incomplete. The sample shows about 70,000 clones, over 65% of them seen only once. The source is a woman aged 70-85 years with acute or convalescent COVID-19. Specimen: peripheral blood. The chain couples TRBV19 to TRBJ2-1; 14 nucleotides match TRBD2. CDR3 amino acids: CASKGLAGGMYNEQFF. The DNA of the CDR3 is TGTGCCAGTAAAGGACTAGCGGGAGGAATGTACAATGAGCAGTTCTTC.